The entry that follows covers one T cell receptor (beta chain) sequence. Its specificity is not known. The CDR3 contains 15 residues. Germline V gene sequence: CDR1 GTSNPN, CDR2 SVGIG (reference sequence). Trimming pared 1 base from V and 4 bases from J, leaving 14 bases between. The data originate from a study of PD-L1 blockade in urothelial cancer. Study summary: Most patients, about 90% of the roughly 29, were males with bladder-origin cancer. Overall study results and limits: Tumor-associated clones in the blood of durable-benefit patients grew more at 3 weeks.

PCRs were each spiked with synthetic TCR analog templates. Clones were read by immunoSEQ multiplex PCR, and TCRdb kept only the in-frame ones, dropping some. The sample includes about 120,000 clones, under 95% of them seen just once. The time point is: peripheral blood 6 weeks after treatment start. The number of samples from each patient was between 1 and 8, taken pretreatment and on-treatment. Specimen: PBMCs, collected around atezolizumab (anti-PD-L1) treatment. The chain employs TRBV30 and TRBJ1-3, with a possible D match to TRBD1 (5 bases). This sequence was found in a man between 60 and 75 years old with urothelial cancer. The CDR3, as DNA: TGTGCCTGGAGTGCCCCTTCCCGGACAGGAAACACCATATATTTT. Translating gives CAWSAPSRTGNTIYF.